The entry that follows covers one TCR beta chain sequence. This sample is part of a study of blood T cell repertoires in COVID-19. Study at large: Some COVID-19 samples were acute and others convalescent; all came from the United States, Italy and Spain.

Study processing details: The assay estimated nucleated cells by amplifying reference gene primers. The data were produced by immunoSEQ multiplex PCR, yet TCRdb's version contains in-frame clones alone and is incomplete. V and J calls and clone size come straight from that table; D and trimming were deduced from the DNA. The sample carries some 75,000 clones, roughly 90% recorded once. The TCR sequence derives from a man aged 60 to 75 with acute or convalescent COVID-19. The sample comprised peripheral blood.

CDR3 in DNA: TGTGCCAGTAGTATGCCACTCCGCGAGCAGTACTTC. Translation: CASSMPLREQYF. V gene TRBV19 combines with J gene TRBJ2-7; D is ambiguous. Germline-derived CDR1 and CDR2 are LNHDA and SQIVND (reference sequence). This CDR3 contains 12 residues. V was trimmed by 3 bases and J by 6 bases, leaving 9 bases between them.